This entry lists 3 T cell receptor beta chains sequenced from one sample in a study of CD8 T cells in ankylosing spondylitis. TCRdb independently ran MiXCR on the 5' RACE reads; one entry per CDR3 protein. Of some 300,000 distinct CDR3 sequences in the sample, around 21% were seen once. The source material was blood, either unsorted or a sorted T cell fraction (not recorded which). All receptors come from a female donor with ankylosing spondylitis or in good health (not recorded which).

Only a few counts were recorded for this clonotype. The chain employs TRBV7-2 and TRBJ2-3, with D possibly TRBD2 on 5 matching bases. The CDR3 covers 15 residues. The germline V and J ends were trimmed by 3 bases and 2 bases, with 12 bases remaining between them. Germline CDR1 is SGHTA and CDR2 is FQGNSA. This CDR3 is CASSLDFPFTDTQYF. The CDR3 DNA reads TGTGCCAGCAGCTTGGACTTCCCCTTCACAGATACGCAGTATTTT.

This clonotype was seen a handful of times. The chain couples TRBV6-2 or TRBV6-3 to TRBJ2-3, with 7 positions matching TRBD2. The junction had 12 bases not matched to a gene; V was cut back by 5 bases and J by 7 bases. Per the germline V gene, CDR1 is MNHEY and CDR2 is SVGEGT. The CDR3 spans 15 residues. Here the CDR3 DNA reads TGTGCCAGCAGTCGCGCCCCGGGAGGCCTGAATACGCAGTATTTT. Translated, it gives CASSRAPGGLNTQYF.

This clonotype was seen only a few times. This chain links TRBV19 with TRBJ1-5, with no clear D. The CDR3 loop spans 12 amino acids. CDR1 is LNHDA, CDR2 SQIVND, per germline (reference sequence). Trimming pared 7 bases from V and 7 bases from J, leaving 11 bases between. The DNA for the CDR3 is TGTGCCAGTACCAACACGCGGCAGCCCCAGCATTTT. This gives the protein CASTNTRQPQHF.